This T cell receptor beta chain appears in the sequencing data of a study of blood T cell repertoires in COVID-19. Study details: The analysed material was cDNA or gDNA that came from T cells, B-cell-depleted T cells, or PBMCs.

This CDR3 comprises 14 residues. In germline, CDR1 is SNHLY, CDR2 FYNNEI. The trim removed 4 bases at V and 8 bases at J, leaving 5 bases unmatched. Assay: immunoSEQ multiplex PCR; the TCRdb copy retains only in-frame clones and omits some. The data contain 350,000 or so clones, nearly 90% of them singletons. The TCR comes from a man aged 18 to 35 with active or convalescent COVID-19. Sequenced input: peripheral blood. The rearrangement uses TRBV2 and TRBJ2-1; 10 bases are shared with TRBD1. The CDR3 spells CASSVGQGLDEQFF. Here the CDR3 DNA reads TGTGCCAGCAGTGTGGGACAGGGGCTGGATGAGCAGTTCTTC.